The 5 T cell receptor beta chains in this list originate from one sample, sequenced in a study of shared clonotypes between healthy human individuals. Repertoires were generated with immunoSEQ multiplex PCR, while TCRdb's copy carries only in-frame clones and drops some. In the table there are about 580,000 clones, about 98% of which are singletons. Positively selected for CCR7, the CD45RO-negative cells used as naive CD8 cells excluded terminally differentiated effector memory CD45RA+ cells. Source material: naive CD8+ T cells sorted from blood. These receptors originate from a man aged 30 to 39 in good health.

V is TRBV28 and J is TRBJ2-7, with TRBD1 identical over 11 bases. This CDR3 has 14 residues. J was trimmed by 5 bases and V by 8 bases; bases with no gene match: 8. Germline CDR1 is MDHEN and CDR2 is SYDVKM. The CDR3 nucleotides are TGTGCCAGCTCCCGGGACAGGGGGGTCAACGAGCAGTACTTC. It yields the protein CASSRDRGVNEQYF.

This chain links TRBV10-2 with TRBJ2-7, with TRBD2 matching 7 bases. The germline V gene has CDR1 WSHSY and CDR2 SAAADI. CDR3 length: 12 amino acids. After removal of 8 bases from V and 3 bases from J, the junction contained 4 bases not matched to a gene. The CDR3 DNA follows: TGCGCCAGCCGAGGGGAGGGCTACGAGCAGTACTTC. It specifies CASRGEGYEQYF.

The chain joins TRBV4-1 to TRBJ1-1; D perhaps matches TRBD1 (5 bases). CDR1 is MGHRA, CDR2 YSYEKL, per germline. V lost 4 bases to trimming and J lost 4 bases, with 7 bases between them. The CDR3 has 12 amino acids. CDR3 in amino acids: CASSLDSTEAFF. In nucleotides, the CDR3 is TGCGCCAGCAGCCTAGACAGCACTGAAGCTTTCTTT.

The CDR3 region has the DNA TGTGCCAGCAGTCCCTTCGGGGGACTCTCGTACGAGCAGTACTTC. Residues: CASSPFGGLSYEQYF. This chain connects TRBV27 to TRBJ2-7; D possibly corresponds to TRBD2 (6 bases). This CDR3 is built from 15 residues. The germline V and J ends were trimmed by 5 bases and 4 bases, with 18 bases remaining between them. Germline values: CDR1 MNHEY, CDR2 SMNVEV (reference sequence).

In regard to this clone: The sample holds other DNA sequences that translate to the same CDR3. The gene calls are TRBV9 and TRBJ2-7; D may be TRBD2 (5 bases). The CDR3 loop spans 11 amino acids. Germline lookup yields CDR1 SGDLS and CDR2 YYNGEE. V was shortened by 3 bases and J by 4 bases, with 5 bases between the two germline ends. The CDR3 region has the DNA TGTGCCAGCAGCGCGGGATACGAGCAGTACTTC. This codes for CASSAGYEQYF.